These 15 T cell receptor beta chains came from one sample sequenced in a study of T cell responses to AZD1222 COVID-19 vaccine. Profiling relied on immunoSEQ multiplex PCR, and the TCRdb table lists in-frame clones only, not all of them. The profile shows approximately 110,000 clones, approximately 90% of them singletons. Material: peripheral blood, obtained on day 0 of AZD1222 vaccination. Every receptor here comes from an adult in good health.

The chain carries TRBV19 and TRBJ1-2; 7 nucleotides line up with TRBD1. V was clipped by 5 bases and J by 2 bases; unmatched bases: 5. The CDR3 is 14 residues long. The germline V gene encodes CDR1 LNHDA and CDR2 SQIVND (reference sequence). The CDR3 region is CASSRDRVNYGYTF. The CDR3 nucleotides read TGTGCCAGTAGTCGGGACAGAGTAAACTATGGCTACACCTTC.

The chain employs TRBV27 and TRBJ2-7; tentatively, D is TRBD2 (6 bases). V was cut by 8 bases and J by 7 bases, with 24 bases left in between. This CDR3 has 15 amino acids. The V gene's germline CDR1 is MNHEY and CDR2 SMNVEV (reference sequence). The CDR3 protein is CASASTGLARWEQYF. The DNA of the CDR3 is TGTGCCAGCGCCTCAACTGGGCTAGCGAGGTGGGAGCAGTACTTC.

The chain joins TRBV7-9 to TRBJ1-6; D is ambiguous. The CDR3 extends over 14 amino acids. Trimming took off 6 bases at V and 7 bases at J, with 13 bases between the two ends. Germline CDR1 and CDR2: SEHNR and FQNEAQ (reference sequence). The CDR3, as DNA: TGTGCCAGCAGTCCCGCCGACATCAATTCACCCCTCCACTTT. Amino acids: CASSPADINSPLHF. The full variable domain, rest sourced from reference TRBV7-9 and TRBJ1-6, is DTGVSQNPRHKITKRGQNVTFRCDPISEHNRLYWYRQTLGQGPEFLTYFQNEAQLEKSRLLSDRFSAERPKGSFSTLEIQRTEQGDSAMYLCASSPADINSPLHFGNGTRLTVT.

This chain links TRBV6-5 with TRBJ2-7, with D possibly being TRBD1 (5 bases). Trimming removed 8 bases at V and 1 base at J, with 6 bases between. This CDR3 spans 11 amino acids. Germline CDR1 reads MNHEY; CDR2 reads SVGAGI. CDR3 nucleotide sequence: TGTGCCAGCCGGACATCCTACGAGCAGTACTTC. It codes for CASRTSYEQYF.

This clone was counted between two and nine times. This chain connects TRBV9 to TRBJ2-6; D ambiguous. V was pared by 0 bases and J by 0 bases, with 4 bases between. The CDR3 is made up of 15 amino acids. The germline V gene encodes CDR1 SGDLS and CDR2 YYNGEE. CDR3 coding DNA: TGTGCCAGCAGCGTAGAAGGCTCTGGGGCCAACGTCCTGACTTTC. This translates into CASSVEGSGANVLTF.

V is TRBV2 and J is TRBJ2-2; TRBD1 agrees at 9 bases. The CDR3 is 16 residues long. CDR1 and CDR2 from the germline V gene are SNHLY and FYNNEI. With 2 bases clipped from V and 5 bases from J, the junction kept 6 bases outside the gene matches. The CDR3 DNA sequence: TGTGCCAGCAGTGAACAACAGGGGGCTGGAACCGGGGAGCTGTTTTTT. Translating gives CASSEQQGAGTGELFF.

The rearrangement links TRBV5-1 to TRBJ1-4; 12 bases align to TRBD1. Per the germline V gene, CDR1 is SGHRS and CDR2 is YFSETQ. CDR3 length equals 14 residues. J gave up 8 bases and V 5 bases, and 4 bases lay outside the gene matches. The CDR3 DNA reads TGCGCCAGCAGAGGGGACAGGGGGCTAGAAAAACTGTTTTTT. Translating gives CASRGDRGLEKLFF.

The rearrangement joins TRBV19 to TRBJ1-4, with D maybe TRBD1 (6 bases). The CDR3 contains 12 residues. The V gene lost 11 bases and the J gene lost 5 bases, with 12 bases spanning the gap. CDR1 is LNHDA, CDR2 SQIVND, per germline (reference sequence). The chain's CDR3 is CASGGRNEKLFF. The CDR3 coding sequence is TGTGCCTCTGGGGGCAGAAATGAAAAACTGTTTTTT. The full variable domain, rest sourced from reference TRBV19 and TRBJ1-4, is DGGITQSPKYLFRKEGQNVTLSCEQNLNHDAMYWYRQDPGQGLRLIYYSQIVNDFQKGDIAEGYSVSREKKESFPLTVTSAQKNPTAFYLCASGGRNEKLFFGSGTQLSVL.

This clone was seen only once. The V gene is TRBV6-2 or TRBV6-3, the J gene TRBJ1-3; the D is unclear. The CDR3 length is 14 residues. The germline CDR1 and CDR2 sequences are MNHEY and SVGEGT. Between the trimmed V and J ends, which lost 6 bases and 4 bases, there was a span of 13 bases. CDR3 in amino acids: CASSTPITGNTIYF. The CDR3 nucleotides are TGTGCCAGCAGCACCCCTATAACCGGAAACACCATATATTTT.

DNA of the CDR3: TGCAGCGTTGACCGTGAACGGGACGGAGTATATGGCTACACCTTC. This sequence encodes CSVDRERDGVYGYTF. This chain connects TRBV29-1 to TRBJ1-2; TRBD1 might be the D (5 bases). The CDR3 runs 15 residues. Germline assignment: CDR1 SQVTM and CDR2 ANQGSEA. Trimming pared 3 bases from V and 5 bases from J, leaving 19 bases between.

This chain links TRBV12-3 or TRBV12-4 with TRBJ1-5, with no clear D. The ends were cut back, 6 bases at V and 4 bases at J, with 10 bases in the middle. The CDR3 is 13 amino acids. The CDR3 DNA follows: TGTGCCAGCAGCCCCCAGGTAAATCAGCCCCAGCATTTT. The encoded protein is CASSPQVNQPQHF.

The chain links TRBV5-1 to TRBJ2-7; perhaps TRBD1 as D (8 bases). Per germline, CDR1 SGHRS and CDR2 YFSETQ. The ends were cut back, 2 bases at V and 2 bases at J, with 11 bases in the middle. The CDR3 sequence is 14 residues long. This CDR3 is CASSFTGGAYEQYF. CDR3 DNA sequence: TGCGCCAGCAGCTTCACAGGGGGGGCCTACGAGCAGTACTTC.

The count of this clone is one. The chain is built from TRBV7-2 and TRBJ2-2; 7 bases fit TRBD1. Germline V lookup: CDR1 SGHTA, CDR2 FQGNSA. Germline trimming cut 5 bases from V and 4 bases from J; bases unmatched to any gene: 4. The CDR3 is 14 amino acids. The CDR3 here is CASSIQGVTGELFF. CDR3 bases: TGTGCCAGCAGCATCCAGGGGGTCACCGGGGAGCTGTTTTTT.

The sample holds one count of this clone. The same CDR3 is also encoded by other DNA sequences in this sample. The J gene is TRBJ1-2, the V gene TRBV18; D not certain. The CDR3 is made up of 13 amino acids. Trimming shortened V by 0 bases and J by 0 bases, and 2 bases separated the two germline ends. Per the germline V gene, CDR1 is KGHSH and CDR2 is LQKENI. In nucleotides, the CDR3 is TGTGCCAGCTCACCACCAACTAACTATGGCTACACCTTC. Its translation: CASSPPTNYGYTF.

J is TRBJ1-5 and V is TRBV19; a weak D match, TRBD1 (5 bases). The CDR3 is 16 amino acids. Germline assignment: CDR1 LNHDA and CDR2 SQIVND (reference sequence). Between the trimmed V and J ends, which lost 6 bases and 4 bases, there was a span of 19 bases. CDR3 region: CASRAGGNNLNQPQHF. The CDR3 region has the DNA TGTGCCAGTAGGGCGGGGGGAAACAACTTGAATCAGCCCCAGCATTTT.